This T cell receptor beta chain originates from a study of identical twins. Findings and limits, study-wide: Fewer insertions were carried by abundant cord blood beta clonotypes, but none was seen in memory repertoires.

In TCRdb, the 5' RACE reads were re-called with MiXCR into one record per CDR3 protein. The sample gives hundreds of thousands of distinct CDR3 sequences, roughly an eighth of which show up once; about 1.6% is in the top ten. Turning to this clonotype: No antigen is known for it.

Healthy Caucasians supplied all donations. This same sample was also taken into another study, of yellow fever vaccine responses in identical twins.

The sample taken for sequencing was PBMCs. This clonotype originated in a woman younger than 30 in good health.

The CDR3 sequence is CASSPYNTDYEQYF. The CDR3 DNA reads as TGTGCCAGCAGTCCGTACAACACGGATTACGAGCAGTACTTC. The chain employs TRBV27 and TRBJ2-7; D uncertain. With 5 bases removed from V and 4 bases from J, the gap between germline ends came to 15 bases. The CDR3 has 14 residues. CDR1 MNHEY and CDR2 SMNVEV come from the germline V gene (reference sequence).